Sequencing of this TCR beta chain was carried out in a study of Ad26.COV2.S vaccination and SARS-CoV-2 variants. Treatment reported: some 20 received Ad26.COV2.S at low or high dose, single or two shots; several received placebo; per-sample allocation not given. The samples date from day 63 after the first vaccine or placebo injection. In this sample, this clone turned up once. The CDR3 is made up of 13 amino acids. In germline, CDR1 is SGHAT, CDR2 FQNNGV. Trimming shortened V by 0 bases and J by 3 bases, and 5 bases separated the two germline ends. Some clones are missing from TCRdb's copy, which holds only in-frame ones; the method was immunoSEQ multiplex PCR. The sample gives around 300,000 clones, about 89% of which show up once; roughly 5% is in the top ten.

The material was peripheral blood, obtained in a trial of Ad26.COV2.S vaccine versus placebo. The V gene is TRBV11-2, the J gene TRBJ2-5; D is undetermined. The TCR was taken from a person aged 18-65 years who received the Ad26.COV2.S COVID-19 vaccine or a placebo. Here the CDR3 reads CASSLDGEETQYF. The CDR3 DNA reads TGTGCCAGCAGCTTAGACGGCGAAGAGACCCAGTACTTC.